This T cell receptor (beta chain) was profiled in a study of blood T cell repertoires in COVID-19. Repertoires were generated with immunoSEQ multiplex PCR, while TCRdb's copy carries only in-frame clones and drops some. Of around 200,000 clones listed, around nine tenths are singletons. The CDR3 loop spans 16 amino acids. Germline CDR1 and CDR2: LGHNA and YNFKEQ. V lost 1 base, J lost 5 bases, and 14 bases lay in between. V and J are TRBV4-2 and TRBJ2-2; perhaps TRBD1 as D (6 bases). The source of this sequence is a young man with active or convalescent COVID-19. Sequenced material: peripheral blood. Here the CDR3 reads CASSQGGAGVTGELFF. Written as DNA, the CDR3 is TGTGCCAGCAGCCAAGGGGGCGCAGGGGTTACCGGGGAGCTGTTTTTT.